This T cell receptor beta chain came from a study of T cells in tuberculosis. On the study more broadly: A South African cohort included IGRA-negative adolescents, latently infected IGRA-positive adolescents and adults with active tuberculosis.

TCRdb's copy holds only in-frame clones and misses some; the assay was immunoSEQ multiplex PCR. The sample has 40,000 to 50,000 clones; roughly 96% are singletons. Findings and limits, study-wide: Active tuberculosis TCR-alpha repertoires lay closer to GMM-specific TCRs than IGRA-negative controls, suggesting clonal expansion. Shorter CDR3-alpha in active tuberculosis partly drove smaller distances. Samples were chosen by availability of cryopreserved specimens.

Trimming pared 4 bases from V and 4 bases from J, leaving 14 bases between. The CDR3 sequence is 14 residues long. Germline lookup yields CDR1 SGHDT and CDR2 YYEEEE. A word on this clone: The antigen is not known.

This TCR came from a donor between 10 and 35 years old with latent tuberculosis or without tuberculosis infection. The chain carries TRBV5-6 and TRBJ1-1, with a tentative D call TRBD1 (5 bases). What was sequenced was PBMCs. CDR3 nucleotide sequence: TGTGCCAGCAGCAGGTTCCAAGGGGCCACTGAAGCTTTCTTT. Translation: CASSRFQGATEAFF.